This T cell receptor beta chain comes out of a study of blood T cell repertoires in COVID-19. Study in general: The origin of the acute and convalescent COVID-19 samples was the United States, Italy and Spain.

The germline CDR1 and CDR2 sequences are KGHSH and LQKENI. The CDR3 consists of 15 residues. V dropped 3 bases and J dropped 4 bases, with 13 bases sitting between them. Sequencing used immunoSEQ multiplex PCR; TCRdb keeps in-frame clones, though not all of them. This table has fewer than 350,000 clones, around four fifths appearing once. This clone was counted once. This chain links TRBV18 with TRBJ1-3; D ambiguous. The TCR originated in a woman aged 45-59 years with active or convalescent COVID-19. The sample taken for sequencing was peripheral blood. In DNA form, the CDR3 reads TGTGCCAGCTCACCTACAAGGAAAGCGGGAAACACCATATATTTT. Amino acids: CASSPTRKAGNTIYF.